These 25 T cell receptor beta chains were all obtained from the same sample, sequenced in a study of cytomegalovirus exposure and HLA in healthy donors. PCR employed 60 Vbeta and 13 Jbeta primers. Generated by immunoSEQ multiplex PCR, the TCRdb table keeps only in-frame clones and is missing some. Among 140,000 to 150,000 clones listed, 77% were seen once. Material: PBMCs. The receptor source for this set is a male donor in good health and CMV-seronegative.

The chain combines TRBV5-5 with TRBJ2-2, with 15 bases aligning to TRBD2. The CDR3 spans 17 residues. In germline, CDR1 is SGHKS, CDR2 YYEKEE (reference sequence). With V trimmed by 4 bases and J by 4 bases, 5 bases remained unmatched. CDR3 in amino acids: CASSRGLAGGTTGELFF. DNA for the CDR3: TGTGCCAGCAGCAGGGGACTAGCGGGGGGCACCACCGGGGAGCTGTTTTTT.

This sequence joins TRBV10-3 and TRBJ2-3, with D possibly matching TRBD2 (6 bases). V lost 6 bases to trimming and J lost 4 bases, with 14 bases between them. This CDR3 region has 14 residues. The V gene's germline CDR1 is ENHRY and CDR2 SYGVKD. CDR3 DNA: TGTGCCATCAGGGCGGAGGGCGGGGCAGATACGCAGTATTTT. This codes for CAIRAEGGADTQYF.

The rearrangement links TRBV5-1 to TRBJ2-5; 7 nucleotides match TRBD1. V lost 4 bases to trimming and J lost 8 bases; unmatched junction nucleotides: 5. The CDR3 covers 12 residues. CDR1 and CDR2 (germline): SGHRS, YFSETQ. The CDR3 DNA follows: TGCGCCAGCAGCCCCGGGACAGATACCCAGTACTTC. This encodes CASSPGTDTQYF.

V is TRBV10-3 and J is TRBJ2-7; the D gene is possibly TRBD2 (6 bases). Germline CDR1 is ENHRY and CDR2 is SYGVKD. The CDR3 contains 12 residues. Trimming stripped 8 bases from V and 7 bases from J, with 15 bases between. CDR3 nucleotide sequence: TGTGCCATCGGGGGGACGAAGGTTGAGCAGTACTTC. Translation: CAIGGTKVEQYF.

In its sample, this clone was seen once. The chain couples TRBV7-9 to TRBJ2-2; D uncertain. With 5 bases removed from V and 6 bases from J, the gap between germline ends came to 10 bases. The germline V gene has CDR1 SEHNR and CDR2 FQNEAQ (reference sequence). This CDR3 comprises 13 residues. The CDR3, as DNA: TGTGCCAGCAGCCCTCATCCGGCCGGGGAGCTGTTTTTT. This translates into CASSPHPAGELFF.

The chain combines TRBV11-2 with TRBJ2-5, with TRBD1 matching 9 bases. TRBJ2-7 explains the end of the DNA better; the J call may be wrong. The V gene's germline CDR1 is SGHAT and CDR2 FQNNGV. CDR3 length: 15 amino acids. The CDR3 loop reads CASRPIRDRAYEQYF. DNA of the CDR3: TGTGCCAGCAGACCCATCCGGGACAGGGCTTACGAGCAGTACTTC.

V gene TRBV6-7 combines with J gene TRBJ2-3; D uncertain. TRBV6-7 is an ORF, and what it does is uncertain. The CDR3 consists of 12 residues. As DNA, the CDR3 is TGTGCTCCGAAGAGATGCACAGATACGCAGTATTTT. It is translated as CAPKRCTDTQYF.

The chain recombines TRBV19 with TRBJ1-1, with TRBD1 matching 9 bases. The CDR3 extends over 13 amino acids. The germline V gene has CDR1 LNHDA and CDR2 SQIVND (reference sequence). J was trimmed by 4 bases and V by 9 bases; bases with no gene match: 6. In DNA form, the CDR3 reads TGTGCCAGCAAAAGGGACAGGGCCACTGAAGCTTTCTTT. It encodes CASKRDRATEAFF.

This clone was recorded once. The V gene is TRBV7-6, the J gene TRBJ2-3; the match to TRBD2 covers 7 bases. V lost 4 bases to trimming and J lost 0 bases; unmatched junction nucleotides: 4. This CDR3 contains 15 residues. Germline V gene data show CDR1 as SGHVS and CDR2 as FNYEAQ. This CDR3 is CASSYLAASTDTQYF. In nucleotides, the CDR3 is TGTGCCAGCAGCTACCTAGCGGCTAGCACAGATACGCAGTATTTT.

This clone turned up a few times. This chain joins TRBV6-5 and TRBJ1-1; no reliable D call. V lost 2 bases and J 6 bases, leaving 13 bases between the germline ends. The CDR3 spans 14 residues. Germline V CDR1 and CDR2: MNHEY, SVGAGI. The CDR3 DNA reads TGTGCCAGCAGTTACGGTTCCAGGATGGCTGAAGCTTTCTTT. Its protein is CASSYGSRMAEAFF.

This clone was seen more than once but under ten times. The V call is TRBV4-3, the J call TRBJ2-1; 8 bases match TRBD2. This CDR3 region has 16 residues. V trimming: 4 bases; J trimming: 7 bases; junction bases outside the gene matches: 12. Germline loops: CDR1 LGHNA, CDR2 YSLEER. The CDR3 sequence is CASSLTRAGGYNEQFF. In DNA, the CDR3 is TGCGCCAGCAGCCTCACTAGGGCGGGGGGTTATAATGAGCAGTTCTTC.

V gene TRBV5-4 combines with J gene TRBJ2-7; the D is unclear. This CDR3 region has 14 residues. Germline V gives CDR1 SGHNT, CDR2 YYREEE (reference sequence). Trimming removed 1 base at V and 2 bases at J, with 10 bases between. As DNA, the CDR3 is TGTGCCAGCAGCTTGTCATCAATTCCCTACGAGCAGTACTTC. It encodes CASSLSSIPYEQYF.

V is TRBV7-9 and J is TRBJ2-7, with 8 bases identical to TRBD1. Trimming cost V 4 bases and J 6 bases; bases outside gene matches: 8. Germline V gene sequence: CDR1 SEHNR, CDR2 FQNEAQ (reference sequence). The CDR3 runs 14 residues. The CDR3: CASSSLQGGPEQYF. The CDR3 coding sequence is TGTGCCAGCAGCTCTTTACAGGGGGGCCCCGAGCAGTACTTC.

The chain couples TRBV29-1 to TRBJ1-2; D is possibly TRBD1 (6 bases). V lost 6 bases and J 2 bases, leaving 13 bases between the germline ends. Germline assignment: CDR1 SQVTM and CDR2 ANQGSEA. The CDR3 contains 13 residues. CDR3 DNA: TGCAGCGTCGCACAGGGCCAGAACTATGGCTACACCTTC. Translation gives CSVAQGQNYGYTF. Full variable domain (remainder filled in from reference TRBV29-1 and TRBJ1-2): SAVISQKPSRDICQRGTSLTIQCQVDSQVTMMFWYRQQPGQSLTLIATANQGSEATYESGFVIDKFPISRPNLTFSTLTVSNMSPEDSSIYLCSVAQGQNYGYTFGSGTRLTVV.

V is TRBV5-1 and J is TRBJ2-1; 15 bases match TRBD2. The CDR3 covers 15 residues. J gave up 10 bases and V 3 bases, and 5 bases lay outside the gene matches. Germline V CDR1 and CDR2: SGHRS, YFSETQ. In DNA, the CDR3 is TGCGCCAGCAGCTCCGGGACTAGCGGGAGGTACGAGCAGTTCTTC. Encoded protein: CASSSGTSGRYEQFF.

The V call is TRBV19, the J call TRBJ1-2, with 10 bases that match TRBD1. The CDR3 is 14 residues long. V lost 6 bases and J lost 0; bases outside the gene matches: 1. Germline CDR1 LNHDA, CDR2 SQIVND (reference sequence). CDR3 sequence reads: CASRDRGTNYGYTF. DNA of the CDR3: TGTGCCAGTAGGGACAGGGGGACTAACTATGGCTACACCTTC. Full variable domain (rest looked up from reference TRBV19 and TRBJ1-2): DGGITQSPKYLFRKEGQNVTLSCEQNLNHDAMYWYRQDPGQGLRLIYYSQIVNDFQKGDIAEGYSVSREKKESFPLTVTSAQKNPTAFYLCASRDRGTNYGYTFGSGTRLTVV.

This clone was seen a handful of times. The chain employs TRBV6-1 and TRBJ2-7; 7 bases match TRBD1. Germline assignment: CDR1 MNHNS and CDR2 SASEGT. The CDR3 spans 15 residues. Unmatched junction bases numbered 11, after V lost 5 bases and J lost 4 bases. The CDR3 is CASSPGLGQLYEQYF. CDR3 sequence (DNA): TGTGCCAGCAGTCCAGGTCTGGGACAGCTATACGAGCAGTACTTC.

This clone was seen a handful of times. The chain combines TRBV4-1 with TRBJ1-4; weak D call: TRBD1 (5 bases). The ends were cut back, 8 bases at V and 7 bases at J, with 20 bases in the middle. CDR1 is MGHRA and CDR2 is YSYEKL in the germline V gene. The CDR3 runs to 15 residues. The CDR3 DNA reads as TGCGCCAGCGGACACCCCGGGGGGGGTAGTGAAAAACTGTTTTTT. Protein product: CASGHPGGGSEKLFF.

V and J are TRBV4-3 and TRBJ2-5; 8 nucleotides line up with TRBD2. There are 15 residues in the CDR3. The germline V gene encodes CDR1 LGHNA and CDR2 YSLEER. Unmatched junction bases numbered 9, after V lost 3 bases and J lost 6 bases. The CDR3 DNA is TGCGCCAGCAGCCACGGCGGCACTAGCGGCCAGACCCAGTACTTC. Its translation: CASSHGGTSGQTQYF.

The chain employs TRBV15 and TRBJ2-5; 9 bases match TRBD1. Per the germline V gene, CDR1 is LNHNV and CDR2 is YYDKDF (reference sequence). The trim removed 3 bases at V and 2 bases at J, leaving 4 bases unmatched. The CDR3 consists of 15 residues. This CDR3 is CATSRYGTGQETQYF. CDR3 nucleotides: TGTGCCACCAGCAGGTACGGGACAGGGCAAGAGACCCAGTACTTC.

The table lists this clone with a count of one. CDR3 residues: CASSYSGGADTQYF. In DNA form, the CDR3 reads TGTGCCAGCAGCTATAGCGGGGGGGCGGATACGCAGTATTTT. This chain uses TRBV7-9 with TRBJ2-3, with TRBD2 matching over 11 bases. The V and J ends lost 4 bases and 6 bases, in that order; junction bases with no gene match: 3. Germline V gene lookup returns CDR1 SEHNR and CDR2 FQNEAQ (reference sequence). This CDR3 is built from 14 residues.

The rearrangement uses TRBV6-6 and TRBJ2-1; possible D gene TRBD2, 6 bases. Germline lookup yields CDR1 MNHNY and CDR2 SVGAGI (reference sequence). Trimming stripped 2 bases from V and 5 bases from J, with 10 bases between. The CDR3 totals 14 residues. For the CDR3, the DNA is TGTGCCAGCAGTTACGGGCTAGCGAACAATGAGCAGTTCTTC. Protein sequence: CASSYGLANNEQFF.

The chain recombines TRBV27 with TRBJ2-5, with 9 bases that match TRBD1. The DNA matches TRBJ2-7 better at its end, which makes the J call doubtful. The CDR3 spans 17 residues. The germline gives CDR1 MNHEY, CDR2 SMNVEV (reference sequence). The CDR3 reads CASSSPGTGQKSYEQYF. CDR3 nucleotides: TGTGCCAGCAGTTCTCCCGGGACAGGGCAGAAGTCCTACGAGCAGTACTTC.

The chain couples TRBV19 to TRBJ1-6, with TRBD1 matching over 9 bases. This CDR3 comprises 15 residues. V lost 5 bases, J lost 10 bases, and 9 bases stayed unmatched. Per the germline V gene, CDR1 is LNHDA and CDR2 is SQIVND (reference sequence). The CDR3 loop reads CASSAPQGARSPLHF. CDR3 nucleotides: TGTGCCAGTAGTGCTCCACAGGGGGCCAGGTCACCCCTCCACTTT.

V and J are TRBV6-5 and TRBJ2-2; TRBD1 agrees at 9 bases. This CDR3 region has 16 residues. Trimming cost V 0 bases and J 4 bases; bases outside gene matches: 3. Germline V gene lookup returns CDR1 MNHEY and CDR2 SVGAGI. CDR3 coding DNA: TGTGCCAGCAGTTACTCCGGGACAGGGACCACCGGGGAGCTGTTTTTT. It encodes CASSYSGTGTTGELFF.